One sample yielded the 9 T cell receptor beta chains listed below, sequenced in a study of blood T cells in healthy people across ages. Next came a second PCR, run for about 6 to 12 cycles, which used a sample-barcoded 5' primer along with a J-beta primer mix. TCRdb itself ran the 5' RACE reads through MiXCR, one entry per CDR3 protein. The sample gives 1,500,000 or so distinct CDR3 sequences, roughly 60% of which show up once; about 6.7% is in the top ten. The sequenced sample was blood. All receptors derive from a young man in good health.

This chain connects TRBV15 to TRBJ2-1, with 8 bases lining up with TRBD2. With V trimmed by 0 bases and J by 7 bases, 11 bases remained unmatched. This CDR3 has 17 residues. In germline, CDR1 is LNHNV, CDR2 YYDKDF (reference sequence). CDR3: CATSRDSLLAVTNEQFF. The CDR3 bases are TGTGCCACCAGCAGAGATTCATTACTAGCGGTAACAAATGAGCAGTTCTTC.

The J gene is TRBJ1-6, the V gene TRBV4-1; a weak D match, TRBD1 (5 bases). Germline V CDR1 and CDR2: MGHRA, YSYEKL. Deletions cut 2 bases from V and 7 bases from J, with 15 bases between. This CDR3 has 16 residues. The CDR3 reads CASSQTQGIMNSPLHF. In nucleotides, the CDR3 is TGCGCCAGCAGCCAAACGCAGGGAATCATGAATTCACCCCTCCACTTT.

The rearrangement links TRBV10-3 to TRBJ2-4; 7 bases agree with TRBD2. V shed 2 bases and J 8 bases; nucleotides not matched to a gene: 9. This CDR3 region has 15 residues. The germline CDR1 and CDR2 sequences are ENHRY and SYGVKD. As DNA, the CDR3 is TGTGCCATCAGTGAGACTAGCGTTCGAGGGGACATTCAGTACTTC. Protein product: CAISETSVRGDIQYF.

Written as DNA, the CDR3 is TGTGCCAGCAGCGTAGCCCATCAGGGGGCGGACACTGAAGCTTTCTTT. This codes for CASSVAHQGADTEAFF. The J gene is TRBJ1-1, the V gene TRBV9; 8 nucleotides line up with TRBD1. V dropped 0 bases and J dropped 3; count of bases not matched to a gene: 7. Germline CDR1 is SGDLS and CDR2 is YYNGEE. The CDR3 totals 16 residues. Full variable domain (outside the CDR3, taken from reference TRBV9 and TRBJ1-1): DSGVTQTPKHLITATGQRVTLRCSPRSGDLSVYWYQQSLDQGLQFLIQYYNGEERAKGNILERFSAQQFPDLHSELNLSSLELGDSALYFCASSVAHQGADTEAFFGQGTRLTVV.

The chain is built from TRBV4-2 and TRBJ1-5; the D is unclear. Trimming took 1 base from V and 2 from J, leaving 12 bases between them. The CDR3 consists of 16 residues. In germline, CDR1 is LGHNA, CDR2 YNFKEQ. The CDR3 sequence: CASSQGAVIGNQPQHF. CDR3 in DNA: TGTGCCAGCAGCCAAGGGGCCGTCATAGGCAATCAGCCCCAGCATTTT.

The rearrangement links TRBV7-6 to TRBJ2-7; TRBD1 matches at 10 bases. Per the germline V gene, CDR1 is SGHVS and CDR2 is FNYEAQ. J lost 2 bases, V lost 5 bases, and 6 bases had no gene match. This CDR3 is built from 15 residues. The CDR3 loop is CASSPQTGGAYEQYF. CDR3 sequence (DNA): TGTGCCAGCAGCCCCCAGACAGGGGGCGCCTACGAGCAGTACTTC. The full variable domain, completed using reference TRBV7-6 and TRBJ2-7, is GAGVSQSPRYKVTKRGQDVALRCDPISGHVSLYWYRQALGQGPEFLTYFNYEAQQDKSGLPNDRFSAERPEGSISTLTIQRTEQRDSAMYRCASSPQTGGAYEQYFGPGTRLTVT.

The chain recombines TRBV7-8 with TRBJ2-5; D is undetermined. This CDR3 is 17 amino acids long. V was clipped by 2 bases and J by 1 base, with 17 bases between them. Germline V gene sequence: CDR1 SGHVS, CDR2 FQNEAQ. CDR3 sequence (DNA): TGTGCCAGCAGCTTACGGGTTCACAGATCTTCCCAAGAGACCCAGTACTTC. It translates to CASSLRVHRSSQETQYF.

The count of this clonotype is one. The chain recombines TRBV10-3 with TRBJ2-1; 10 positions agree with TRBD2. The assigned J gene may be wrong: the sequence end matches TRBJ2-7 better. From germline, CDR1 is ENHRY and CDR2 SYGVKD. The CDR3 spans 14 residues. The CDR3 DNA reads TGTGCCATCATGAGCGGGAGGGCCCAAGGCGAGCAGTACTTC. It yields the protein CAIMSGRAQGEQYF.

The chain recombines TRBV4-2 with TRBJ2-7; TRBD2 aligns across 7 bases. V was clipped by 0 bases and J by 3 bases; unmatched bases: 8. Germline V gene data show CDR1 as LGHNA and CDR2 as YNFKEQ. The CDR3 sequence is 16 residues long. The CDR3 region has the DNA TGTGCCAGCAGCCAAGAAGGGGTTGGACTAGTCTACGAGCAGTACTTC. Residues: CASSQEGVGLVYEQYF.